The rows below give T cell receptor beta chains drawn from one sample of a study of radiotherapy plus CTLA-4 blockade in lung cancer. TCRdb's copy holds only in-frame clones and misses some; the assay was immunoSEQ multiplex PCR. The sample consists of some 41,000 clones, approximately 67% of them appearing once. The sample here was peripheral blood, taken from a patient treated with radiotherapy plus ipilimumab. The receptors stem from a human donor with non-small cell lung cancer who had a partial response to radiotherapy plus ipilimumab. Each CDR3 is given with its conserved first and last residue. Each record gives: J gene, V gene, D gene, clone size, CDR3 DNA, CDR3 protein. D genes are given only for firm matches. Part of the rows lack a size; the others show once, few, many or a class for expanded clones.

j_call: TRBJ2-7; v_call: TRBV27; d_call: TRBD2; clone_size: few; cdr3_nt: TGTGCCAGCAGTTTAACTAGCGGGAAGCAGTACTTC; cdr3_aa: CASSLTSGKQYF
j_call: TRBJ1-1; v_call: TRBV15; d_call: NA; clone_size: NA; cdr3_nt: TGTGCCACCAGCAGAGATACGGCGGGGACTGAAGCTTTCTTT; cdr3_aa: CATSRDTAGTEAFF
j_call: TRBJ2-1; v_call: TRBV5-4; d_call: TRBD1; clone_size: NA; cdr3_nt: TGTGCCAGCAGCTTGATTCGAGACAGGGGTCATAACAATGAGCAGTTCTTC; cdr3_aa: CASSLIRDRGHNNEQFF
j_call: TRBJ2-5; v_call: TRBV29-1; d_call: TRBD2; clone_size: NA; cdr3_nt: TGCAGCGTTGAGGCCTCGGGGGGGGCGTCGGAGACCCAGTACTTC; cdr3_aa: CSVEASGGASETQYF
j_call: TRBJ2-3; v_call: TRBV11-2; d_call: NA; clone_size: NA; cdr3_nt: TGTGCCAGCAGCCCGGAGGTTGTAGATACGCAGTATTTT; cdr3_aa: CASSPEVVDTQYF
j_call: TRBJ2-7; v_call: TRBV6-1; d_call: TRBD1; clone_size: few; cdr3_nt: TGTGCCAGCAGTCGACAGGGACACGAGCAGTACTTC; cdr3_aa: CASSRQGHEQYF
j_call: TRBJ1-2; v_call: TRBV6-5; d_call: NA; clone_size: NA; cdr3_nt: TGTGCCAGCAGTTACTCGGCAGAACACTATGGCTACACCTTC; cdr3_aa: CASSYSAEHYGYTF
j_call: TRBJ2-5; v_call: TRBV11-2; d_call: NA; clone_size: NA; cdr3_nt: TGTGCCAGCAGCGCCGGGGTGCAAGAGACCCAGTACTTC; cdr3_aa: CASSAGVQETQYF
j_call: TRBJ2-1; v_call: TRBV6-4; d_call: NA; clone_size: NA; cdr3_nt: TGTGCCAGCAGTGAGGTGAGCGGGTTGCCCGAGCAGTTCTTC; cdr3_aa: CASSEVSGLPEQFF
j_call: TRBJ1-4; v_call: TRBV10-1; d_call: TRBD1; clone_size: few; cdr3_nt: TGCGCCAGCAGAAGGGGGCCGGAGGAAAAACTGTTTTTT; cdr3_aa: CASRRGPEEKLFF
j_call: TRBJ1-2; v_call: TRBV7-2; d_call: NA; clone_size: NA; cdr3_nt: TGTGCCAGCAGCTTTGGGCATGGCTACACCTTC; cdr3_aa: CASSFGHGYTF
j_call: TRBJ2-7; v_call: TRBV27; d_call: TRBD1; clone_size: NA; cdr3_nt: TGTGCCAGCGGGTCGGACAGGTCGGCCTACGAGCAGTACTTC; cdr3_aa: CASGSDRSAYEQYF
j_call: TRBJ2-3; v_call: TRBV5-5; d_call: NA; clone_size: once; cdr3_nt: TGTGCCAGCACCCTGACAGATACGCAGTATTTT; cdr3_aa: CASTLTDTQYF
j_call: TRBJ1-2; v_call: TRBV7-2; d_call: NA; clone_size: few; cdr3_nt: TGTGCCAGCAGCTTAACCGGCGGAGGCTACACCTTC; cdr3_aa: CASSLTGGGYTF
j_call: TRBJ2-2; v_call: TRBV5-1; d_call: NA; clone_size: NA; cdr3_nt: TGCGCCAGCAGCTTGGCCGATTGGAGCGGGGAGCTGTTTTTT; cdr3_aa: CASSLADWSGELFF
j_call: TRBJ1-1; v_call: TRBV5-1; d_call: TRBD1; clone_size: NA; cdr3_nt: TGCGCCAGCAGCGCCCGACAGGGGAGGTCTGAAGCTTTCTTT; cdr3_aa: CASSARQGRSEAFF
j_call: TRBJ2-3; v_call: TRBV7-9; d_call: TRBD2; clone_size: NA; cdr3_nt: TGTGCCAGCAGCTTATTCTCGGCGGGAGCAGATACGCAGTATTTT; cdr3_aa: CASSLFSAGADTQYF
j_call: TRBJ2-7; v_call: TRBV2; d_call: TRBD2; clone_size: few; cdr3_nt: TGTGCCAGCAGTTACGGGACTAGCGGCGAGCAGTACTTC; cdr3_aa: CASSYGTSGEQYF
j_call: TRBJ2-7; v_call: TRBV5-6; d_call: TRBD2; clone_size: once; cdr3_nt: TGTGCCAGCAGCTTGGATCCTAGCGGGAGGTACGAGCAGTACTTC; cdr3_aa: CASSLDPSGRYEQYF
j_call: TRBJ2-7; v_call: TRBV7-9; d_call: TRBD2; clone_size: medium-sized; cdr3_nt: TGTGCCAGCAGCTCAGGGACTAGCGGGGGGTTCAGCTCCTACGAGCAGTACTTC; cdr3_aa: CASSSGTSGGFSSYEQYF
j_call: TRBJ1-4; v_call: TRBV7-9; d_call: NA; clone_size: NA; cdr3_nt: TGTGCCAGCAGCTTAGGGACAGATAATGAAAAACTGTTTTTT; cdr3_aa: CASSLGTDNEKLFF
j_call: TRBJ1-5; v_call: TRBV6-1; d_call: NA; clone_size: NA; cdr3_nt: TGTGCCAGCAGTGCATCCAGCGGGTATAGCAATCAGCCCCAGCATTTT; cdr3_aa: CASSASSGYSNQPQHF
j_call: TRBJ1-2; v_call: TRBV11-2; d_call: NA; clone_size: NA; cdr3_nt: TGTGCCAGCAGCTTACCCGGGATCGGAGGCTACACCTTC; cdr3_aa: CASSLPGIGGYTF
j_call: TRBJ2-3; v_call: TRBV10-3; d_call: TRBD2; clone_size: once; cdr3_nt: TGTGCCATCAGTCTAGCGGGGGGGCCCACAGATACGCAGTATTTT; cdr3_aa: CAISLAGGPTDTQYF
j_call: TRBJ1-1; v_call: TRBV6-5; d_call: TRBD1; clone_size: few; cdr3_nt: TGTGCCACCGGGACAGGGGGCGGAAGGACTGAAGCTTTCTTT; cdr3_aa: CATGTGGGRTEAFF
j_call: TRBJ2-7; v_call: TRBV10-3; d_call: TRBD2; clone_size: NA; cdr3_nt: TGTGCCATCAGTGAGACTACTAGCGGGAGGAACTCCTACGAGCAGTACTTC; cdr3_aa: CAISETTSGRNSYEQYF
j_call: TRBJ2-3; v_call: TRBV4-1; d_call: NA; clone_size: NA; cdr3_nt: TGCGCCAGCAGCCAAGAAGCGTTCTCAGATACGCAGTATTTT; cdr3_aa: CASSQEAFSDTQYF
j_call: TRBJ1-2; v_call: TRBV7-9; d_call: TRBD1; clone_size: NA; cdr3_nt: TGTGCCAGCAGCTCCGGGACAGGGGTATCTGGCTACACCTTC; cdr3_aa: CASSSGTGVSGYTF
j_call: TRBJ2-7; v_call: TRBV6-6; d_call: NA; clone_size: NA; cdr3_nt: TGTGCCAGCAGCCTGGACAGATCCTACGAGCAGTACTTC; cdr3_aa: CASSLDRSYEQYF
j_call: TRBJ2-7; v_call: TRBV6-1; d_call: TRBD2; clone_size: NA; cdr3_nt: TGTGCCAGCGAACGGGCTAGCGGGATCTCCTACGAGCAGTACTTC; cdr3_aa: CASERASGISYEQYF
j_call: TRBJ1-5; v_call: TRBV19; d_call: TRBD1; clone_size: NA; cdr3_nt: TGTGCCAGTAGTATATGGTGGAGGGGGCCGGATCAGCCCCAGCATTTT; cdr3_aa: CASSIWWRGPDQPQHF
j_call: TRBJ2-3; v_call: TRBV5-1; d_call: NA; clone_size: few; cdr3_nt: TGCGCCAGCAGCACACAGGGTTTTGCAGATACGCAGTATTTT; cdr3_aa: CASSTQGFADTQYF
j_call: TRBJ2-7; v_call: TRBV6-1; d_call: TRBD1; clone_size: once; cdr3_nt: TGTGCCAGCAGTCGGGGACAGGGGGCTGGCGAGCAGTACTTC; cdr3_aa: CASSRGQGAGEQYF
j_call: TRBJ2-7; v_call: TRBV5-1; d_call: TRBD1; clone_size: NA; cdr3_nt: TGCGCCAGCAGCTTTTTAGGACAGGGGCAGGGCGAGCAGTACTTC; cdr3_aa: CASSFLGQGQGEQYF
j_call: TRBJ1-6; v_call: TRBV5-1; d_call: NA; clone_size: NA; cdr3_nt: TGCGCCAGCAGCTGGGCAGGGGAGAATTCACCCCTCCACTTT; cdr3_aa: CASSWAGENSPLHF
j_call: TRBJ2-7; v_call: TRBV5-6; d_call: TRBD2; clone_size: NA; cdr3_nt: TGTGCCAGCAGCCTACTTGGCGGGGGGAGCTACGAGCAGTACTTC; cdr3_aa: CASSLLGGGSYEQYF
j_call: TRBJ2-1; v_call: TRBV29-1; d_call: TRBD2; clone_size: NA; cdr3_nt: TGCAGCGTTGGGATGGGACTAGCGGGGGGGAATGAGCAGTTCTTC; cdr3_aa: CSVGMGLAGGNEQFF
j_call: TRBJ2-7; v_call: TRBV5-6; d_call: NA; clone_size: once; cdr3_nt: TGTGCCAGCAGCCATCCAACAGCTAAGAGCTCCTACGAGCAGTACTTC; cdr3_aa: CASSHPTAKSSYEQYF
j_call: TRBJ1-6; v_call: TRBV2; d_call: TRBD1; clone_size: NA; cdr3_nt: TGTGCCAGCAGCCGGGACAGCAATTCACCCCTCCACTTT; cdr3_aa: CASSRDSNSPLHF
j_call: TRBJ2-2; v_call: TRBV18; d_call: NA; clone_size: many; cdr3_nt: TGTGCCAGCCCTATCCAGGGATACGCCGGGGAGCTGTTTTTT; cdr3_aa: CASPIQGYAGELFF
j_call: TRBJ1-1; v_call: TRBV6-5; d_call: NA; clone_size: NA; cdr3_nt: TGTGCCAGCAGTTATAGGGGCAGGGGTGAAGCTTTCTTT; cdr3_aa: CASSYRGRGEAFF
j_call: TRBJ1-1; v_call: TRBV6-5; d_call: TRBD1; clone_size: few; cdr3_nt: TGTGCCAGCAGACCAGACAGGGTCGGTACTGAAGCTTTCTTT; cdr3_aa: CASRPDRVGTEAFF
j_call: TRBJ2-1; v_call: TRBV19; d_call: TRBD2; clone_size: NA; cdr3_nt: TGTGCCAGTAGTCTCCGACTAGCGGGAGGGAATTACAATGAGCAGTTCTTC; cdr3_aa: CASSLRLAGGNYNEQFF
j_call: TRBJ1-1; v_call: TRBV6-5; d_call: TRBD1; clone_size: few; cdr3_nt: TGTGCCAGCAGCGCTACAGGGGGAGACACTGAAGCTTTCTTT; cdr3_aa: CASSATGGDTEAFF
j_call: TRBJ1-6; v_call: TRBV27; d_call: NA; clone_size: NA; cdr3_nt: TGTGCCAGCAGTTTGTCACAGGGAACCTCACCCCTCCACTTT; cdr3_aa: CASSLSQGTSPLHF
j_call: TRBJ1-1; v_call: TRBV18; d_call: NA; clone_size: few; cdr3_nt: TGTGCCAGCTCACTAGGGGGAGACACTGAAGCTTTCTTT; cdr3_aa: CASSLGGDTEAFF
j_call: TRBJ2-7; v_call: TRBV4-2; d_call: NA; clone_size: NA; cdr3_nt: TGTGCCAGCAGCCAGCAGCGGGCGGCATACGAGCAGTACTTC; cdr3_aa: CASSQQRAAYEQYF
j_call: TRBJ1-2; v_call: TRBV5-6; d_call: TRBD1; clone_size: NA; cdr3_nt: TGTGCCAGCAGCCCAGGGGGCGAGGGAGACTATGGCTACACCTTC; cdr3_aa: CASSPGGEGDYGYTF
j_call: TRBJ2-5; v_call: TRBV7-2; d_call: NA; clone_size: NA; cdr3_nt: TGTGCCAGCAGCCCGAACTCGGGTGGAGAGACCCAGTACTTC; cdr3_aa: CASSPNSGGETQYF
j_call: TRBJ1-2; v_call: TRBV6-6; d_call: TRBD1; clone_size: few; cdr3_nt: TGTGCCAGCAGACCTACAGGGGGCGATGGCTACACCTTC; cdr3_aa: CASRPTGGDGYTF